This T cell receptor beta chain was sequenced for a study of OX40 agonist ivuxolimab in advanced cancers. Profiling relied on immunoSEQ multiplex PCR, and the TCRdb table lists in-frame clones only, not all of them. The sample contains about 88,000 clones, over 75% of which appear only once. Germline assignment: CDR1 MNHNS and CDR2 SASEGT. The CDR3 has 13 residues. Trimming left V 7 bases short and J 2 bases short, with 12 bases between. This receptor was taken from an adult with an advanced solid tumor such as melanoma, head and neck, liver or kidney cancer. The source material was CD4+ or CD8+ T cells sorted from blood, sampled in a trial of the OX40 agonist ivuxolimab. This chain joins TRBV6-1 and TRBJ2-7; D not resolved. CDR3 DNA: TGTGCCAGCAAATATGGCGGAACCTACGAGCAGTACTTC. This encodes CASKYGGTYEQYF.